The subject of this entry is one T cell receptor beta chain. Which antigen it targets is not known. Base quality data are lacking; no much larger clone is found one base away. This entry belongs to a study of blood T cells in healthy people across ages (dated by TCRdb to about 2015). About the study as a whole: In model experiments, template switching captured about one uniquely barcoded TCR beta cDNA molecule for every two T cells. The study measured age-related changes in TCR beta repertoire diversity using deep sequencing normalized with unique cDNA molecular identifiers. The study analyzed two additional independent replicas of 1 million unique cDNA reads from the same blood draw for two donors, one aged 18 to 30 and one aged 80 or older. To avoid experimental bias, donors of different ages were randomly spread across the sequencing lanes. The donors were divided into four age groups: young (average approximately 17 years), middle-aged (about 40), aged (about 61) and long-lived (82). Study-wide conclusions, independent of this receptor: Bulk unsorted PBMC profiling prevented conclusive comparison of naive and antigen-experienced compartments. As age increased, observed TCR beta diversity per million T cells dropped in a roughly linear way, and a significant reduction was already evident by age about 40. Estimates of total diversity based on one million sequenced T cells were regarded as lower bounds and as underestimates. There was a strong correlation between observed TCR beta diversity and the percentage of naive T cells measured by flow cytometry. Compared with the aged group, more naive CD4+ T cells, fewer expanded clones and increased TCR diversity were shown by the long-lived group, suggesting age selection. Because donor CMV infection status was unknown, age-related changes in expanded clonotypes were potentially confounded.

V drops 7 bases and J drops 0 bases, leaving 18 bases in between. From the cysteine up to the phenylalanine, the CDR3 has a length of 15 residues. CDR3 DNA is the only sequence kept; it has 45 bases, read in frame from the first base. CDR1 DFQATT and CDR2 SNEGSKA were looked up in the germline V gene (reference sequence). Libraries came from 5' RACE. TCRdb names Illumina HiSeq 2500 as the instrument used. A second PCR of about 6 to 11 cycles was performed with a sample-barcoded 5' primer and a J-beta primer mix. A unique molecular identifier was introduced onto each TCR beta cDNA molecule by a template-switch 5' adaptor carrying 12 random nucleotides. Each sample yielded at least 2.5 million CDR3-containing paired-end reads. First-strand cDNA synthesis was performed from all RNA using the Mint cDNA synthesis kit, with priming by a TRBC-specific oligonucleotide. Following uracil-DNA glycosylase treatment, a first 18-cycle PCR with universal primers M1SS and BC2_uni_R was performed on all cDNA. In the paper's pipeline: For normalization, 1 million high-quality reads were randomly selected from each sample, with every read carrying a distinct molecular identifier. Instead of being binned into consensus sequences, reads that shared molecular identifiers were thrown out. MiTCR, run with a Q25 quality threshold and the strictest error-elimination algorithm, handled CDR3 identification, clonotype clustering and error correction. Lower-bound total TCR beta diversity was estimated with a nonparametric unseen species model using Euler transformation. Clones were called with MiXCR by TCRdb after fastp trimmed the public reads at Q25, and only in-frame beta chains were retained. Under each unique CDR3 protein, matching rows form one entry showing the most common genes and DNA. These V and J calls are TCRdb output, not the study's own analysis. For this sample there are about 1.6 million distinct CDR3 sequences; about 31% appear just once. Approximately 10% of the sample rests with the top ten.

The roughly 39 donors, aged 6 to 90 years, were systemically healthy Caucasian individuals from Russia. Around 9.7 milliliters of peripheral blood were collected from each donor into EDTA-treated Vacutainer tubes. Ficoll-Paque density-gradient centrifugation was used to isolate PBMCs, with at least 6.5 million per sample. Trizol reagent was used to extract total RNA from PBMCs, with at least 6 micrograms per sample. Naive CD45RAhigh/CD27high T cell percentages were measured by flow cytometry on a PBMC aliquot from every donor. The sample was blood. This chain joins TRBV20-1 to TRBJ1-1; TRBD1 is a possible D gene, resting on 5 matching bases. The source of this sequence is a woman younger than 45 in good health. DNA sequence: TGCAGTGAAAAGTCGGGACGGGGCGTGAACACTGAAGCTTTCTTT. Its translation reads: CSEKSGRGVNTEAFF.